The 27 T cell receptor beta chains listed next were all sequenced from one sample in a study of tumor and adjacent non-tumor tissue in lung cancer. A modified ARM-PCR protocol with three rounds of nested PCR amplified TCRbeta. In TCRdb, the multiplex PCR reads were re-called with MiXCR into one record per CDR3 protein. The data contain roughly 74,000 distinct CDR3 sequences, more than 65% of them singletons. No cell sorting was done before RNA was extracted from the tissue. More than 3 cm separated this lung sample from the edge of the tumor. The material sequenced was distant non-tumor lung tissue. The receptor set was obtained from a man aged 70 or older with non-small cell lung cancer.

As concerns this clonotype: The junction and the germline gene differ at one end; a read error may be behind it. The DNA of the CDR3 is TGCATCATTGAAAGGGCGGGACCGACCTACAAGCACTACTTC. Its protein is CIIERAGPTYKHYF. V gene TRBV29-1 combines with J gene TRBJ2-7, with D possibly matching TRBD2 (6 bases). Looked up from germline, CDR1 is SQVTM and CDR2 is ANQGSEA. The CDR3 contains 14 residues.

Remarks on this clonotype: One end of the junction varies from germline; a read error may be responsible. The chain recombines TRBV6-2 or TRBV6-3 with TRBJ2-1; D is ambiguous. This CDR3 spans 16 amino acids. CDR1 MNHEY and CDR2 SVGEGT come from the germline V gene. The CDR3 region is CVSSPKVGNSWDEQFF. CDR3 sequence (DNA): TGTGTCAGCAGTCCAAAGGTTGGGAATTCATGGGATGAGCAGTTCTTC.

As for this clonotype: A much larger clone differs from this one at a single base, so this may be a read error. The V call is TRBV30, the J call TRBJ2-2; D may match TRBD1 or TRBD2 (5 bases each). The CDR3 sequence is 13 residues long. CDR1 and CDR2 from the germline V gene are GTSNPN and SVGIG (reference sequence). The CDR3 spells CARGTSNTRELFF. The CDR3 nucleotides read TGTGCCCGAGGGACGTCGAACACCCGGGAGCTGTTTTTT. The full variable domain, in which reference TRBV30 and TRBJ2-2 provide the parts outside the CDR3, is SQTIHQWPATLVQPVGSPLSLECTVEGTSNPNLYWYRQAAGRGLQLLFYSVGIGQISSEVPQNLSASRPQDRQFILSSKKLLLSDSGFYLCARGTSNTRELFFGEGSRLTVL.

For this clonotype: A read error may explain this, as a much larger clone is one base away. The chain recombines TRBV5-1 with TRBJ2-7; D uncertain. V dropped 1 base and J dropped 1 base, with 9 bases sitting between them. The CDR3 consists of 14 residues. Germline CDR1 and CDR2: SGHRS and YFSETQ. CDR3 region: CASSLFESSYEQYF. The CDR3 DNA follows: TGCGCCAGCAGCTTGTTTGAAAGTTCCTACGAGCAGTACTTC.

This chain uses TRBV6-2 or TRBV6-3 with TRBJ2-5; D uncertain. Germline CDR1 and CDR2: MNHEY and SVGEGT. This CDR3 comprises 13 residues. The CDR3 sequence: CISSEQSGETQYF. Written as DNA, the CDR3 is TGTATCAGCAGTGAACAGAGTGGGGAGACCCAGTACTTC.

In the case of this clonotype: The CDR3 does not close with the conserved phenylalanine or tryptophan, likely indicating a read error. The chain employs TRBV10-3 and TRBJ2-7, with D tentatively TRBD1 (5 bases). Trimming shortened V by 9 bases and J by 4 bases, and 16 bases separated the two germline ends. The CDR3 runs 13 residues. CDR1 ENHRY and CDR2 SYGVKD come from the germline V gene. CDR3 amino acids: CAISPSRVYEQYI. The DNA of the CDR3 is TGTGCCATTAGTCCCTCCAGGGTTTACGAGCAGTACATC.

Many counts were recorded for this clonotype. The V gene is TRBV6-1, the J gene TRBJ1-2; 12 bases line up with TRBD1. Looked up from germline, CDR1 is MNHNS and CDR2 is SASEGT. Trimming cost V 3 bases and J 8 bases; bases outside gene matches: 4. CDR3 length: 14 amino acids. CDR3 sequence reads: CASSEGQGAEGYTF. In DNA form, the CDR3 reads TGTGCCAGCAGTGAGGGACAGGGGGCTGAGGGCTACACCTTC.

As for this clonotype: An end of the junction does not agree with germline; a read error may underlie this. The rearrangement links TRBV5-6 to TRBJ2-7; perhaps TRBD1 as D (5 bases). Per the germline V gene, CDR1 is SGHDT and CDR2 is YYEEEE. This CDR3 has 16 amino acids. CDR3 DNA: TGTGCCAGCAGATCCGTTGTCCGGTACAGGACCTATGAGCAGTACTTC. It codes for CASRSVVRYRTYEQYF. The complete variable domain, with remaining parts taken from reference TRBV5-6 and TRBJ2-7, reads DAGVTQSPTHLIKTRGQQVTLRCSPKSGHDTVSWYQQALGQGPQFIFQYYEEEERQRGNFPDRFSGHQFPNYSSELNVNALLLGDSALYLCASRSVVRYRTYEQYFGPGTRLTVT.

In regard to this clonotype: No conserved phenylalanine or tryptophan ends this CDR3, so it is likely a read error. The V and J genes are TRBV10-2 and TRBJ2-7; D is perhaps TRBD2 (6 bases). The CDR3 loop spans 14 amino acids. The germline CDR1 and CDR2 sequences are WSHSY and SAAADI. CDR3 sequence: CASRQAGTRDEQYL. The CDR3, as DNA: TGTGCCAGCAGGCAAGCCGGGACTCGGGACGAGCAGTACCTC.

Points on this clonotype: A junction end diverges from the germline sequence, so it may reflect a read error. The rearrangement uses TRBV7-9 and TRBJ2-3; D remains ambiguous. Germline V lookup: CDR1 SEHNR, CDR2 FQNEAQ (reference sequence). CDR3 length: 12 residues. As DNA, the CDR3 is TGTGCCAAGAGCTCCCCCCGCGATACGCACTATTTT. Translation gives CAKSSPRDTHYF.

This clonotype appeared a few times. One base away lies a much larger clone, so this may be a sequencing read error. The rearrangement links TRBV6-1 to TRBJ1-2, with 9 bases that match TRBD1. Germline V lookup: CDR1 MNHNS, CDR2 SASEGT. The CDR3 has 15 residues. The CDR3 spells CVSSEQDRGLSGYTF. Here the CDR3 DNA reads TGTGTCAGCAGTGAACAGGACAGGGGATTGAGTGGCTACACCTTC.

This clonotype showed up just a few times. The junction shows a germline mismatch at one end, possibly a read error. This chain uses TRBV6-5 with TRBJ2-3; 11 positions match TRBD2. Germline CDR1 is MNHEY and CDR2 is SVGAGI. The CDR3 covers 15 residues. The CDR3: CASRITSGSTDKQYF. In nucleotides, the CDR3 is TGTGCCAGCAGAATAACTAGCGGGAGCACAGATAAGCAGTATTTT.

Remarks on this clonotype: Lacking the conserved final phenylalanine or tryptophan, this CDR3 likely reflects a read error. This sequence joins TRBV12-3 or TRBV12-4 and TRBJ1-5, with 12 bases that match TRBD1. The CDR3 sequence is 15 residues long. The DNA of the CDR3 is TGTGCCAGCAGTATAGGGACAGGGGGCAATCAGTCCCAGCATTAT. Its translation is CASSIGTGGNQSQHY.

Turning to this clonotype: Compared with germline, one end of the junction differs, possibly owing to a read error. This sequence joins TRBV28 and TRBJ2-5; 7 nucleotides line up with TRBD1. This CDR3 is built from 13 residues. Germline-derived CDR1 and CDR2 are MDHEN and SYDVKM. Here the CDR3 DNA reads TGTGTCAGCAGACTACAGGGGCATGAGACCCAGTACTTC. It translates to CVSRLQGHETQYF.

Note on this clonotype: The junction departs from germline at one end; a sequencing error may be responsible. The chain combines TRBV29-1 with TRBJ2-7; D ambiguous. The CDR3 extends over 12 amino acids. CDR1 SQVTM and CDR2 ANQGSEA come from the germline V gene. The DNA of the CDR3 is TGCAACATTGATGACGGTTCCTACGAGCAGTATTTC. It yields the protein CNIDDGSYEQYF.

Of note for this clonotype: This may be a read error: a much more frequent sequence differs by one nucleotide. The chain recombines TRBV30 with TRBJ1-5; a possible D gene is TRBD1 (5 bases). Looked up from germline, CDR1 is GTSNPN and CDR2 is SVGIG (reference sequence). The CDR3 is 13 residues long. Here the CDR3 DNA reads TGTGGCTGGAGTTTTAGGGGACTTCAGCCCCAGCATTTT. Protein sequence: CGWSFRGLQPQHF.

The sample holds many counts of this clonotype. The chain is built from TRBV12-3 or TRBV12-4 and TRBJ2-3; D call uncertain. This CDR3 has 15 residues. The ends were cut back, 1 base at V and 2 bases at J, with 10 bases in the middle. CDR3 sequence: CASSLGQSSTDTQYF. In DNA form, the CDR3 reads TGTGCCAGCAGTTTAGGGCAGAGCTCCACAGATACGCAGTATTTT.

This sequence joins TRBV6-1 and TRBJ2-1; 10 bases align to TRBD2. Germline-derived CDR1 and CDR2 are MNHNS and SASEGT. V trimming: 2 bases; J trimming: 8 bases; junction bases outside the gene matches: 9. The length of the CDR3 is 16 residues. CDR3 in DNA: TGTGCCAGCAGTGAAATACCTAGCGGGAGTTTCGATGAGCAGTTCTTC. It is translated as CASSEIPSGSFDEQFF.

Remarks on this clonotype: This is likely a read error, given that the CDR3 carries no conserved phenylalanine or tryptophan at its end. The limits of the CDR3 on the DNA are not certain, so only TCRdb's listed CDR3 is given. The gene calls are TRBV6-5 and TRBJ2-1; the tabulated D call, TRBD1, remains unverified against the DNA. The CDR3 adds up to 11 amino acids, both ends counted. Germline V gene lookup returns CDR1 MNHEY and CDR2 SVGAGI. The CDR3 sequence: CASNTGTEQLI.

This clonotype was found a few times. A clone one base away is much larger, so this may be a read error. This CDR3 is missing its conserved last phenylalanine or tryptophan, likely due to a read error. CDR3 in amino acids: CASSRVSGEAFL. For the CDR3, the DNA is TGTGCCAGCAGCCGCGTCTCCGGGGAGGCTTTCCTT. The chain is built from TRBV6-5 and TRBJ1-1; D is undetermined. CDR3 length equals 12 residues. The V end lost 6 bases, the J end lost 11 bases, and 16 bases lay between the germline ends. Germline V CDR1 and CDR2: MNHEY, SVGAGI.

As concerns this clonotype: This sequence may be a read error, since a much larger clone differs from it by one base. The rearrangement uses TRBV30 and TRBJ2-2; the D gene could be TRBD1 or TRBD2 (6 bases each). This CDR3 is 14 amino acids long. CDR1 is GTSNPN, CDR2 SVGIG, per germline (reference sequence). The CDR3 sequence is CTWSVQGGIGELFF. CDR3 nucleotides: TGTACCTGGAGTGTACAGGGAGGCATCGGGGAGCTGTTTTTT.

On this clonotype: At one boundary the junction diverges from the germline segment, which might be a read error. This chain links TRBV11-3 with TRBJ2-1, with D possibly TRBD1 on 5 matching bases. The CDR3 is 15 residues long. CDR1 and CDR2 (germline): SGHNT, YENEEA. CDR3 in amino acids: CASSYQSRGEDEQFF. DNA for the CDR3: TGTGCCAGCAGCTACCAGAGTAGGGGTGAGGATGAGCAGTTTTTC.

This sequence joins TRBV10-1 and TRBJ2-2; the D is unclear. Germline V gene lookup returns CDR1 WNHNN and CDR2 SYGVQD (reference sequence). CDR3 length: 15 residues. Here the CDR3 reads CVSSDLAPNTGELFF. The CDR3 bases are TGCGTCAGTAGTGATTTAGCCCCGAACACCGGGGAGCTGTTTTTT.

On this clonotype: Lacking the conserved final phenylalanine or tryptophan, this CDR3 likely reflects a read error. The CDR3 sequence: CARSSVVRDRSYEQYL. In DNA, the CDR3 is TGTGCCAGGAGCTCCGTTGTCCGGGACAGGAGCTACGAGCAGTACTTA. The rearrangement uses TRBV5-6 and TRBJ2-7; 8 bases are a match to TRBD1. CDR3 size: 16 residues. Germline V gene lookup returns CDR1 SGHDT and CDR2 YYEEEE.

This clonotype came up many times. The rearrangement joins TRBV6-1 to TRBJ1-1; unclear D gene. V gave up 4 bases and J gave up 4 bases, with 13 bases separating them. CDR1 MNHNS and CDR2 SASEGT come from the germline V gene. The CDR3 has 14 amino acids. CDR3 sequence: CASSAPTLSTEAFF. The CDR3 nucleotides read TGTGCCAGCAGTGCCCCCACCTTGTCCACTGAAGCTTTCTTT.

The rearrangement uses TRBV7-9 and TRBJ2-7, with a tentative D call TRBD1 (7 bases). Germline V CDR1 and CDR2: SEHNR, FQNEAQ (reference sequence). This CDR3 has 14 residues. As DNA, the CDR3 is TGTACAAGCAACTTAGATCCCAGGGGGGACGAGCAGTACTTC. This translates into CTSNLDPRGDEQYF.

As regards this clonotype: This likely comes from a read error, as the CDR3 has no conserved phenylalanine or tryptophan at its end. The genes are TRBV4-1 and TRBJ1-1; D unresolved. Germline-derived CDR1 and CDR2 are MGHRA and YSYEKL. CDR3 length: 15 amino acids. As DNA, the CDR3 is TGCTCCAGCACCCAAGATCTTATTGAGAACACTGAAGCTTTCTCT. Residues: CSSTQDLIENTEAFS.